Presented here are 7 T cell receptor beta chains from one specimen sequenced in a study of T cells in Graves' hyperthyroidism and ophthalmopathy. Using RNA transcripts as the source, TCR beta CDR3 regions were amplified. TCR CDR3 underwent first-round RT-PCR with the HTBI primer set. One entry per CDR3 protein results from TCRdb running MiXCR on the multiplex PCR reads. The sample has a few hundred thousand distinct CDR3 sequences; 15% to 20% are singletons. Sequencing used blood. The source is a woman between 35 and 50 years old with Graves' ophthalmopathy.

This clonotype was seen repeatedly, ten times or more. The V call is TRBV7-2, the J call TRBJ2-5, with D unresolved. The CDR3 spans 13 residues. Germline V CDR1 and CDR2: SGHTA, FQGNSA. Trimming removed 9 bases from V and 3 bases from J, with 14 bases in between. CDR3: CASNMPREETQYF. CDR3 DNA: TGTGCCAGTAACATGCCCCGTGAAGAGACCCAGTACTTC.

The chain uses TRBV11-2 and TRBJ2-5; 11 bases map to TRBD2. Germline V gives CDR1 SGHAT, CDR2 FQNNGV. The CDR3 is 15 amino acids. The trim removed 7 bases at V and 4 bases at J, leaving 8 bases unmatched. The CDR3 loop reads CASTRISGGAETQYF. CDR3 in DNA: TGTGCCAGCACCAGAATTAGCGGGGGGGCAGAGACCCAGTACTTC.

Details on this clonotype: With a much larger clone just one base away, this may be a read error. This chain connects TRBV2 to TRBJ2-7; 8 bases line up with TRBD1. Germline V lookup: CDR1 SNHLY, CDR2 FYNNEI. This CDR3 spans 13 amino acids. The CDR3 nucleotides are TGTGCCAGCAGTGAAATCCACGGACAGGGTCAGTGCTTC. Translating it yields CASSEIHGQGQCF.

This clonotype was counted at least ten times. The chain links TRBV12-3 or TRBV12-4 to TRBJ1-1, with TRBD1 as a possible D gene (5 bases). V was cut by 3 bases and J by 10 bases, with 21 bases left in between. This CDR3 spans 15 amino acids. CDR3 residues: CASSLKGLGGLLAFF. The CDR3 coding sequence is TGTGCCAGCAGTTTGAAGGGACTTGGAGGTTTGCTAGCTTTCTTT.

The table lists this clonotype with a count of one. CDR3 sequence reads: CASSLQQGGATQPQHF. DNA for the CDR3: TGTGCCAGCAGCCTGCAGCAGGGGGGGGCGACTCAGCCCCAGCATTTT. The V gene is TRBV11-2, the J gene TRBJ1-5, with 7 bases identical to TRBD1. The CDR3 contains 16 residues. V was clipped by 5 bases and J by 6 bases; unmatched bases: 13. Per the germline V gene, CDR1 is SGHAT and CDR2 is FQNNGV.

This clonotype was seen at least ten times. The CDR3 DNA sequence: TGTGCCAGCCACGAAGGGGGCTCTGGAAACACCATATATTTT. Amino acids: CASHEGGSGNTIYF. The chain couples TRBV28 to TRBJ1-3; D perhaps matches TRBD1 (6 bases). Trimming took off 8 bases at V and 0 bases at J, with 11 bases between the two ends. This CDR3 region has 14 residues. CDR1 is MDHEN, CDR2 SYDVKM, per germline.

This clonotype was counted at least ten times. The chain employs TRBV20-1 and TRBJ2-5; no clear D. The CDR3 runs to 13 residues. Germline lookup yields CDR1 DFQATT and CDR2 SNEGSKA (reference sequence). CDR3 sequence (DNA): TGCAATCCAACACAGAGAACCAAAGAGACCCAGTACTTC. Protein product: CNPTQRTKETQYF.